The next 19 T cell receptor beta chains were all read from a single sample in a study of CD8 T cells in ankylosing spondylitis. TCRdb reprocessed the 5' RACE reads via MiXCR and lists one record per CDR3 protein. The sample includes approximately 300,000 distinct CDR3 sequences, 15% to 25% of them seen just once. Sequencing input: blood, either unsorted or a sorted T cell fraction (not recorded which). The source of these receptors is a male donor with ankylosing spondylitis or in good health (not recorded which).

This clonotype was counted many times. This chain links TRBV28 with TRBJ2-7, with TRBD1 matching 8 bases. The CDR3 sequence is 15 residues long. The germline V gene has CDR1 MDHEN and CDR2 SYDVKM. The ends lost 6 bases at V and 2 bases at J; junction bases unmatched: 9. CDR3 nucleotide sequence: TGTGCCAGCAGCTCCGGACAGGGCAGAGCCTACGAGCAGTACGTC. Residues: CASSSGQGRAYEQYV.

This clonotype was observed a few times. The genes are TRBV2 and TRBJ1-1, with D tentatively TRBD1 (5 bases). Trimming shortened V by 7 bases and J by 5 bases, and 17 bases separated the two germline ends. This CDR3 has 14 amino acids. Germline loops: CDR1 SNHLY, CDR2 FYNNEI. In nucleotides, the CDR3 is TGTGCCAGCACCCGGGACGGGTTAGAAACTGAAGCTTTCTTT. It encodes CASTRDGLETEAFF.

This sequence joins TRBV29-1 and TRBJ2-3; TRBD1 matches at 12 bases. J was trimmed by 4 bases and V by 7 bases; bases with no gene match: 6. There are 14 residues in the CDR3. Per the germline V gene, CDR1 is SQVTM and CDR2 is ANQGSEA. The CDR3 loop reads CSGGTGGESDTQYF. Written as DNA, the CDR3 is TGCAGCGGAGGGACAGGGGGCGAGTCAGATACGCAGTATTTT.

This clonotype was counted a few times. V usage is TRBV11-2 and J usage is TRBJ2-7, with 7 bases that match TRBD2. The CDR3 covers 18 residues. The germline gives CDR1 SGHAT, CDR2 FQNNGV. Trimming cost V 3 bases and J 0 bases; bases outside gene matches: 14. CDR3 DNA: TGTGCCAGCAGCTTCCTCGGACGTGGGACTACCCGCTCCTACGAGCAGTACGTC. Residues: CASSFLGRGTTRSYEQYV.

The V gene is TRBV5-1, the J gene TRBJ2-2; D is uncertain. The germline V gene has CDR1 SGHRS and CDR2 YFSETQ. The CDR3 is 17 amino acids. The germline V and J ends were trimmed by 1 base and 0 bases, with 13 bases remaining between them. In DNA, the CDR3 is TGCGCCAGCAGCTTGCTTCCCACAGCCTCGAACACCGGGGAGCTGTTTTTT. Translation gives CASSLLPTASNTGELFF. The entire variable domain, with the rest obtained from reference TRBV5-1 and TRBJ2-2, is as follows: KAGVTQTPRYLIKTRGQQVTLSCSPISGHRSVSWYQQTPGQGLQFLFEYFSETQRNKGNFPGRFSGRQFSNSRSEMNVSTLELGDSALYLCASSLLPTASNTGELFFGEGSRLTVL.

Many counts were recorded for this clonotype. The chain recombines TRBV11-2 with TRBJ1-1; D gene uncertain. Trimming shortened V by 5 bases and J by 5 bases, and 12 bases separated the two germline ends. The CDR3 sequence is 13 residues long. The germline V gene has CDR1 SGHAT and CDR2 FQNNGV. CDR3 bases: TGTGCCAGCAGCCCCAGGTCGGCTACTGAAGCTTTCTTT. Its translation: CASSPRSATEAFF.

This clonotype was seen more than once but under ten times. The chain links TRBV18 to TRBJ2-2; a weak D match, TRBD1 (5 bases). This CDR3 has 14 residues. Trimming pared 3 bases from V and 6 bases from J, leaving 11 bases between. Germline V gives CDR1 KGHSH, CDR2 LQKENI. The CDR3 region is CASSPPGKSGELFF. CDR3 nucleotide sequence: TGTGCCAGCTCACCGCCAGGGAAATCCGGGGAGCTGTTTTTT. Together with reference TRBV18 and TRBJ2-2, the CDR3 gives the full variable domain: NAGVMQNPRHLVRRRGQEARLRCSPMKGHSHVYWYRQLPEEGLKFMVYLQKENIIDESGMPKERFSAEFPKEGPSILRIQQVVRGDSAAYFCASSPPGKSGELFFGEGSRLTVL.

At least ten counts were recorded for this clonotype. The rearrangement uses TRBV12-3 or TRBV12-4 and TRBJ1-6, with 8 bases that match TRBD1. The CDR3 runs to 14 residues. V was clipped by 6 bases and J by 7 bases; unmatched bases: 5. The CDR3 region is CASSDGQGNSPLHF. The CDR3 DNA reads TGTGCCAGCAGCGATGGACAGGGCAATTCACCCCTCCACTTT.

V and J are TRBV27 and TRBJ2-5; D is ambiguous. This CDR3 region has 14 residues. Germline assignment: CDR1 MNHEY and CDR2 SMNVEV (reference sequence). The V end lost 5 bases, the J end lost 4 bases, and 14 bases lay between the germline ends. The CDR3 protein is CASSPGPFPETQYF. CDR3 DNA sequence: TGTGCCAGCAGTCCTGGGCCTTTCCCAGAGACCCAGTACTTC.

This chain connects TRBV12-1 to TRBJ2-7; the table's D call of TRBD1 was not tested on the DNA. TRBV12-1 is tagged as a pseudogene. The CDR3 totals 13 residues. CDR3 protein: CASSFRSQYEQYV. The DNA of the CDR3 is TGTGCCAGCAGCTTTAGGTCCCAGTACGAGCAGTACGTC.

The chain uses TRBV20-1 and TRBJ2-3; 8 bases map to TRBD1. Looked up from germline, CDR1 is DFQATT and CDR2 is SNEGSKA (reference sequence). V shed 7 bases and J 5 bases; nucleotides not matched to a gene: 14. This CDR3 spans 15 amino acids. Here the CDR3 DNA reads TGCAGTGGTGAACAACGGACAGGGCGGGGAGATACGCAGTATTTT. Translation gives CSGEQRTGRGDTQYF.

This clonotype appeared many times. The gene calls are TRBV20-1 and TRBJ2-1; D is unclear. The CDR3 totals 14 residues. V lost 1 base and J lost 3, with 10 bases in between. Germline CDR1 is DFQATT and CDR2 is SNEGSKA (reference sequence). Here the CDR3 DNA reads TGCAGTGCTAGAGGGGCGGTCTACTACAATGAGCAGTTCTTC. Encoded protein: CSARGAVYYNEQFF.

The V call is TRBV27, the J call TRBJ2-2, with TRBD2 identical over 12 bases. The germline gives CDR1 MNHEY, CDR2 SMNVEV (reference sequence). The V gene end was trimmed by 8 bases and the J gene end by 6 bases; junction bases not matched to a gene: 7. The CDR3 consists of 15 residues. In DNA, the CDR3 is TGTGCCAGCGGAACCCTAGCGGGAGGGTCCGGGGAGCTGTTTTTT. Protein sequence: CASGTLAGGSGELFF.

The rearrangement links TRBV12-3 or TRBV12-4 to TRBJ2-3, with D possibly being TRBD1 or TRBD2 (5 bases each). This CDR3 spans 15 amino acids. The ends were cut back, 2 bases at V and 1 base at J, with 10 bases in the middle. The CDR3 loop reads CASSLLGPGTDTQYF. The CDR3 DNA reads as TGTGCCAGCAGTTTATTGGGACCCGGCACAGATACGCAGTATTTT.

This clonotype was counted between two and nine times. The chain combines TRBV20-1 with TRBJ2-3, with TRBD2 matching 10 bases. CDR1 and CDR2 from the germline V gene are DFQATT and SNEGSKA (reference sequence). The CDR3 totals 14 residues. Unmatched junction bases numbered 6, after V lost 5 bases and J lost 4 bases. The chain's CDR3 is CSARSSGRPDTQYF. CDR3 coding DNA: TGCAGTGCTCGGAGTAGCGGGAGGCCAGATACGCAGTATTTT.

V usage is TRBV20-1 and J usage is TRBJ2-3, with TRBD2 matching 9 bases. CDR1 is DFQATT, CDR2 SNEGSKA, per germline (reference sequence). There are 18 residues in the CDR3. V trimming: 6 bases; J trimming: 2 bases; junction bases outside the gene matches: 18. In DNA form, the CDR3 reads TGCAGTGCCCCGACTAGCGGAGCATTTTGGGATGCCACAGATACGCAGTATTTT. It encodes CSAPTSGAFWDATDTQYF.

The chain combines TRBV15 with TRBJ2-1, with 8 bases identical to TRBD1. This CDR3 has 19 residues. Trimming took 0 bases from V and 7 from J; bases not matched to a gene: 17. Germline CDR1 LNHNV, CDR2 YYDKDF (reference sequence). This chain's CDR3 is CATSRDRLQGQVFPNEQFF. DNA of the CDR3: TGTGCCACCAGCAGAGATCGTCTCCAGGGACAGGTTTTCCCGAATGAGCAGTTCTTC.

In this sample, this clonotype turned up a few times. The chain is built from TRBV19 and TRBJ1-1; D not certain. This CDR3 has 12 residues. V gave up 3 bases and J gave up 11 bases, with 13 bases separating them. Germline CDR1 LNHDA, CDR2 SQIVND (reference sequence). CDR3 amino acids: CASSINRPAAFF. In DNA form, the CDR3 reads TGTGCCAGTAGTATCAACAGACCGGCGGCTTTCTTT.

This clonotype was seen a handful of times. This chain uses TRBV28 with TRBJ1-5; D not resolved. Per germline, CDR1 MDHEN and CDR2 SYDVKM. The length of the CDR3 is 16 residues. V lost 7 bases and J lost 1, with 17 bases in between. CDR3 in amino acids: CASTKEAGWSNQPQHF. The CDR3 nucleotides read TGTGCCAGCACAAAAGAGGCGGGGTGGAGCAATCAGCCCCAGCATTTT.